Listed below are T cell receptor beta chains from one sample, sequenced in a study of preoperative IRX-2 immunotherapy in early breast cancer. Generated by immunoSEQ multiplex PCR, the TCRdb table keeps only in-frame clones and is missing some. The table records about 27,000 clones, more than 65% of them present only once. The source material was lymph node tissue, sampled before IRX-2 immunotherapy. These receptors all stem from a human donor with breast cancer. CDR3s leave out the opening cysteine and the closing phenylalanine or tryptophan. A D gene is named only where the DNA matches it firmly. Clone size is shown for a subset of rows, as once, few, many or a class of expanded clone.

D gene,clone size,V gene,CDR3 protein
.,.,TRBV10-1,ASSELRQGQSNEQF
.,.,TRBV15,ATSRPRGAGDNEQF
TRBD2,.,TRBV11-3,ASSLGGGVNNEQF
.,.,TRBV6-8,ASSDYLGGQETQY
TRBD1,.,TRBV18,ASSRLQGTEAF
.,once,TRBV19,ASSIRADTEAF
.,once,TRBV5-1,ASSLLQGTGELF
.,.,TRBV10-2,ASSESRAAEATQY
.,.,TRBV6-8,ASSLGILGADTQY
TRBD1,few,TRBV6-8,ASSSDRLNYGYT
.,.,TRBV15,ATSPAGRGASGNTIY
TRBD1,.,TRBV29-1,SVGQGGYGYT
.,few,TRBV6-8,ASSSRQPSTDTQY
.,.,TRBV29-1,SVEREMYTDTQY
TRBD1,.,TRBV11-3,ASSPGTGPYEQY
.,once,TRBV11-3,ASRLRGGVGGYT
TRBD1,.,TRBV28,ASRQTGFDNEKLF
.,.,TRBV23-1,ASSKTFSYEQY
TRBD1,.,TRBV11-3,ASSERRGGYGYT
.,.,TRBV7-1,ASSPQVYYGYT
.,few,TRBV6-8,ASSYSLGNGNTIY
TRBD1,.,TRBV11-3,ASSLWGQGVWYGYT
TRBD1,.,TRBV30,AWSRQGSYGYT
.,once,TRBV4-1,ASSQDRTGDTQY
.,.,TRBV7-1,ASSLRSDDTIY
.,.,TRBV10-3,AISESGATNEKLF
.,.,TRBV6-8,ASSYWDGEGNSPLH
.,.,TRBV6-8,ATTKSGEDTEAF
TRBD1,.,TRBV6-8,ASIQDRGQFSNYGYT
.,.,TRBV14,ASSQEWGVGSNEQF
TRBD2,.,TRBV11-3,ASSFLGGTSTDTQY
.,medium-sized,TRBV18,ASSPPGEPPLGEKLF
TRBD1,.,TRBV11-3,ASSVRQGDVPYEQY
TRBD1,.,TRBV28,ASSSGGALRPNTEAF
.,.,TRBV23-1,ASSPWGTFFSSNQPQH
TRBD1,.,TRBV6-8,ASSYSTGDTGELF